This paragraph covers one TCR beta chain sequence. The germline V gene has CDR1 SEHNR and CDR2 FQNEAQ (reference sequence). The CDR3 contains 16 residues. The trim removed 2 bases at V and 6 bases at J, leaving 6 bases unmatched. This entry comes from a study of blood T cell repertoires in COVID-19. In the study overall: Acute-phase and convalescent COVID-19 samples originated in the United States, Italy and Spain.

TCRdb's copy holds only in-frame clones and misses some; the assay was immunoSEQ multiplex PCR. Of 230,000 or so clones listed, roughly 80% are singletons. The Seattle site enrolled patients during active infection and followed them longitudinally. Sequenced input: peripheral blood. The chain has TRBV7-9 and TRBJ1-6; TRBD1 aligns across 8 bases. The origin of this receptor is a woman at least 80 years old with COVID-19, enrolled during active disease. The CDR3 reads CASSLRGTGSNSPLHF. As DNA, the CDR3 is TGTGCCAGCAGCTTACGGGGGACAGGATCTAATTCACCCCTCCACTTT.